This section outlines one T cell receptor (beta chain) sequence together with its context. The patients had localized lung adenocarcinoma, a non-small cell subtype. This entry is derived from a study of CD4 and CD8 cells across lung adenocarcinoma regions. TCRdb itself ran the PCR reads through MiXCR, one entry per CDR3 protein. The sample includes 20,000 to 25,000 distinct CDR3 sequences, over 40% of them seen just once. This TCR came from a male donor with lung adenocarcinoma. The CD4 and CD8 labels of this study may be unreliable. The sample consisted of CD4+ T cells from the center of a lung tumor.

The CDR3 nucleotides read TGTGCCAGCAGCCGGGGACAGGGGGAAGAAAAACTGTTTTTT. It yields the protein CASSRGQGEEKLFF. This chain uses TRBV7-8 with TRBJ1-4, with 11 bases matching TRBD1. There are 14 residues in the CDR3. Germline CDR1 reads SGHVS; CDR2 reads FQNEAQ. V gave up 5 bases and J gave up 8 bases; unmatched junction bases: 4.